This entry features one T cell receptor (beta chain) sequence. Profiled with immunoSEQ multiplex PCR; TCRdb holds only in-frame clones, not every one. The repertoire has 98,000 or so clones, just over 70% of them found once; the top ten carry around 1.7%. This sample was taken from a study of blood T cell repertoires in COVID-19. About the study: In each case, the material was cDNA or gDNA derived from T cells, B-cell-depleted T cells, or PBMCs.

Germline V gives CDR1 SNHLY, CDR2 FYNNEI. The CDR3 covers 15 residues. V was shortened by 3 bases and J by 3 bases, with 13 bases between the two germline ends. The sequenced material came from peripheral blood. This sequence was found in a middle-aged woman with acute or convalescent COVID-19. The rearrangement links TRBV2 to TRBJ2-3; D is ambiguous. The CDR3 loop reads CASSDTAPTTDTQYF. CDR3 nucleotide sequence: TGTGCCAGCAGTGACACAGCACCGACAACAGATACGCAGTATTTT.